This T cell receptor beta chain was identified in a study of low-dose radiotherapy and immunotherapy resistance in tumors. Overall study context: Every two weeks patients got nivolumab 240 mg flat dose, plus ipilimumab 1 mg/kg every six weeks, intravenously. Study patients were administered oral aspirin at 300 mg daily for four cycles from cycle 1 day 1.

TRAV and TRBV primers primed cDNA for both TCRalpha and TCRbeta. Using a constant-region primer together with a V-primer adapter, TCRs were subjected to 20 to 25 PCR cycles of amplification. In vitro transcription served to amplify the isolated mRNA. TCRdb used MiXCR to reprocess the reads, holding one entry per CDR3 protein. This table holds tens of thousands of distinct CDR3 sequences, 15% to 20% found once. Germline CDR1 reads MDHEN; CDR2 reads SYDVKM. V gave up 3 bases and J gave up 3 bases, with 12 bases separating them. This CDR3 has 14 amino acids. Time point denoted: before trial treatment. This chain connects TRBV28 to TRBJ2-7; the D gene is possibly TRBD2 (5 bases). The sample was PBMCs, taken before treatment. This sequence originates from a male donor with prostate cancer. CDR3 amino acids: CASSFGVSNYEQYF. CDR3 sequence (DNA): TGTGCCAGCAGTTTCGGGGTTAGTAACTACGAGCAGTACTTC.